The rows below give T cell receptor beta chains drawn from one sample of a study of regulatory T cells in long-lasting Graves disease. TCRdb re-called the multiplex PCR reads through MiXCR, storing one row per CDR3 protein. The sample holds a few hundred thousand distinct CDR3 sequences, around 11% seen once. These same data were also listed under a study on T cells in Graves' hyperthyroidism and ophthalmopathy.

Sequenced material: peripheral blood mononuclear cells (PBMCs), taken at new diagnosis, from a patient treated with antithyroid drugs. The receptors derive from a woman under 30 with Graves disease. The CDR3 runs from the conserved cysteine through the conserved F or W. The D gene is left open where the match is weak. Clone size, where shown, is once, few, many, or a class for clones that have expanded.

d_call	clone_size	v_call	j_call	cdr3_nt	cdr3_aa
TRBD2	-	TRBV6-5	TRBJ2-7	TGTGCCAGCAGTTATGGGTCTAGCGGGAGGGCCGCGTGGTACAATGAGCAGTACTTC	CASSYGSSGRAAWYNEQYF
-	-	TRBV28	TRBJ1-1	TGTGCCAGCAGCCGACAGCGCCGAGGGAACACTGAAGCTTTCTTT	CASSRQRRGNTEAFF
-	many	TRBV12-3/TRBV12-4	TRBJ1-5	TGTGCCAGCAGTTTAAAGAAAGGGACACCCCATCAGCCCCAGCATTTT	CASSLKKGTPHQPQHF
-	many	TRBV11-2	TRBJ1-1	TGTGCCAGCAGCCCCTGGGACAACCTTTGGACTGAAGCTTTCTTT	CASSPWDNLWTEAFF
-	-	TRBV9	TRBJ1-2	TGTGCCAGCAGCGTAGCCAGGGTCCGCGACTATGGCTACACCTTC	CASSVARVRDYGYTF
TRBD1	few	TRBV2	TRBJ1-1	TGTGCCAGCAGAGAGGACAGGTCTAACACTGAAGCTTTCTTT	CASREDRSNTEAFF
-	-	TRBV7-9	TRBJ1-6	TGTGCCATCTCGACAGGCTTCACCTATAATTCACCCCTCCACTTT	CAISTGFTYNSPLHF
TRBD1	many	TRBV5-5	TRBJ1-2	TGTGCCAGCAGCTTGGCCGGGACAGGGTGGAATGGCTACACCTTC	CASSLAGTGWNGYTF
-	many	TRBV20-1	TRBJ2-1	TGCAGTGCTAGAGATCCCTTGGAGGGGGGCCCAATCAGCTCCTACAATGAGCAGTTCTTC	CSARDPLEGGPISSYNEQFF
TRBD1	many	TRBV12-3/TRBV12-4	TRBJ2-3	TGTGCCAGCAGCGCCAACAGGGGGCAAAGGGTTTTGAGACACACAGATACGCAGTATTTT	CASSANRGQRVLRHTDTQYF
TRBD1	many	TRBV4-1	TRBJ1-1	TGCGCCAGCAGCCAAGGTGCAGGGGGCGCGCCTGAAGCTTTCTTT	CASSQGAGGAPEAFF
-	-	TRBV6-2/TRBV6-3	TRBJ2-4	TGTGCCAGCAGTGAACGATTAGGTCCGAACATTCAGTACTTC	CASSERLGPNIQYF
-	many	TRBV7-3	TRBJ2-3	TGTGCCAGCAGCCTCCAGGGGTTCCCAGATACGCAGTATTTT	CASSLQGFPDTQYF
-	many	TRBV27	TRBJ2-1	TGTGCCAGCAGTTTATCTGGTAACAATGAGCAGTTCTTC	CASSLSGNNEQFF
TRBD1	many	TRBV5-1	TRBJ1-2	TGCGCCAGCAGCGTACAGGGGGGGAACTATGGCTACACCTTC	CASSVQGGNYGYTF
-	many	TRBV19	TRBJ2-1	TGTGCCAGTAGGCTCACAGGGATAGGATACAATGAGCAGTTCTTC	CASRLTGIGYNEQFF
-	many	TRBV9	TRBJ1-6	TGTGCCAGCAGCATAAGAGGTACAGGGAATTCACCCCTCCACTTT	CASSIRGTGNSPLHF
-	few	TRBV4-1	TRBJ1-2	TGCGCCAGCAGCTCGCGCGCCCGAGGGTCCTATGGCTACACCTTC	CASSSRARGSYGYTF
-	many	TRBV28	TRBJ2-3	TGTGCCAGCAGTTCCCGATCACTAGGATTCACAGATACGCAGTATTTT	CASSSRSLGFTDTQYF
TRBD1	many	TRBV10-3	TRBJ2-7	TGTGCCACCCGACAGGGCTACGAGCAGTACTTC	CATRQGYEQYF
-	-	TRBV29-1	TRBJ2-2	TGCAGCGTTGACAGGAACACCGGGGAGCTGTTTTTT	CSVDRNTGELFF
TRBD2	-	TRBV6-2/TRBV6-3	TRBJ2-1	TGTGCCAGCAGTTACCCGAAGGAGGCGGGAGGGCGAGTCAATGAGCAGTTCTTC	CASSYPKEAGGRVNEQFF
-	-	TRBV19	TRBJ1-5	TGTGCCAGTAGTATAGTGAGGGGGAATAGCAATCAGCCCCAGCATTTT	CASSIVRGNSNQPQHF
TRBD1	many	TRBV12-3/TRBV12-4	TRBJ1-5	TGTGCCAGCAGTTCCAGGGGGCCTCAGCCCCAGCATTTT	CASSSRGPQPQHF
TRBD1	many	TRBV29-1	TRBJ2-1	TGCAGCGTTGAGGCCCCGGACAGGGGAGTTTCCAATGAGCAGTTCTTC	CSVEAPDRGVSNEQFF
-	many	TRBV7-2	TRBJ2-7	TGTGCCAGCAGCTTATGGACGGGACCCTACGAGCAGTACTTC	CASSLWTGPYEQYF
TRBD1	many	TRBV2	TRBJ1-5	TGTGCCAGCAGCCAAGGGGGCCCTCTATTAAATCAGCCCCAGCATTTT	CASSQGGPLLNQPQHF
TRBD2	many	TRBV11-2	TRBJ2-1	TGTGCCAGCAGTGGTTTAGCGGGAGGGGCGTGGGAGCAGTTCTTC	CASSGLAGGAWEQFF
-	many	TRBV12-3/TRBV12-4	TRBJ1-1	TGTGCCAGCAGTTTAGCAGGGTGGACTGAAGCTTTCTTT	CASSLAGWTEAFF
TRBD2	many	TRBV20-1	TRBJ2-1	TGCAGTGCTAATAGCGGGAGACCTTACAATGAGCAGTTCTTC	CSANSGRPYNEQFF
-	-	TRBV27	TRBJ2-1	TGTGCCAGCAGCCCCGCGGGTAACTACAATGAGCAGTTCTTC	CASSPAGNYNEQFF
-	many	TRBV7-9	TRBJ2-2	TGTGCCAGCAGCTTAAGTTATCTATGGCTACAGAGACGGGAGCTGTTTTTT	CASSLSYLWLQRRELFF
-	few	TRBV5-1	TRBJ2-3	TGCGCCAGCAGCTTGGGAGGGTCTACAGATACGAAGTATTTT	CASSLGGSTDTKYF
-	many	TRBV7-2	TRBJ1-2	TGTGCCAGCAGCGCTATCCTCGGGGCGGGGTCACACACCTTC	CASSAILGAGSHTF
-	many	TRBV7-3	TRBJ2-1	TGTGCCAGCAGCTCCTACAACCGGAATGAGCAGTTCTTC	CASSSYNRNEQFF
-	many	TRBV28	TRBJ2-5	TGTGCCAGCAGTTCTCCGGGACCCTCGGGGTCCCAGTACTTC	CASSSPGPSGSQYF
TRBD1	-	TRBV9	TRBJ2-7	TGTACCAGCAGCGTATTTGGGACAGGGGGGTACGAGCAGTACTTC	CTSSVFGTGGYEQYF
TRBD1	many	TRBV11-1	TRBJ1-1	TGTGCCAGCAGCTTACGACAGGGGGCTAACAGGAACACTGAAGCTTTCTTT	CASSLRQGANRNTEAFF
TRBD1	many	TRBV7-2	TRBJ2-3	TGTGCCAGCAGCTTAGCGACCCTCAGGGGGTTCGAAGATACGCAGTATTTT	CASSLATLRGFEDTQYF
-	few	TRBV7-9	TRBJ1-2	TGTGCCAGCAGCTCTATCTTGTTGGACGGTGAAAACTATGGCTACACCTTC	CASSSILLDGENYGYTF
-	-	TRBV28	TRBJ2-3	TGTGCCAGCAGTGGGGACGGTTCAGGCGCTCAGTATTTT	CASSGDGSGAQYF
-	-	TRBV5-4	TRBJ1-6	TGTGCCAGCAGCCTAGGGACACCAAATAATTCACCCCTCCACTTT	CASSLGTPNNSPLHF
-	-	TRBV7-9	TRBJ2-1	TGTGCCAGCAGCCGTGTAGCGGAGAGCTCCTACAATGAGCAGTTCTTC	CASSRVAESSYNEQFF
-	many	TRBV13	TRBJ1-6	TGTGCCAGCAGCTACTGGGGACGGTCGAATTCACCCCTCCACTTT	CASSYWGRSNSPLHF
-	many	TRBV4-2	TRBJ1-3	TGTGCCAGCAGCCAAGATGGGACGACTGGAAACACCATATATTTT	CASSQDGTTGNTIYF
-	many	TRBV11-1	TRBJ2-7	TGTGCCAGCAGCGGATGGGACGGTCAACCAAGTTACGAGCAGTACTTC	CASSGWDGQPSYEQYF
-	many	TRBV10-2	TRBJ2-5	TGCGCAGCGAGGGGATGGGGGCAAGAGACCCAGTACTTC	CAARGWGQETQYF
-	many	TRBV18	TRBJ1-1	TGTGCCAGCTCACCCGACAGATTTAACACTGAAGCTTTCTTT	CASSPDRFNTEAFF
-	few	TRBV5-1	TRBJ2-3	TGCGCCAGCAGCTTGACGACCAGCACAGATACGCAGTATTTT	CASSLTTSTDTQYF
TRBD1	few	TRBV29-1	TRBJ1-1	TGCAGCGTTGGAACAGGGGCTGAAGCTTTCTTT	CSVGTGAEAFF
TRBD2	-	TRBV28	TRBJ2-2	TGTGCCAGCACCTGGGAGGGTCGGGTCGCCGGGGAGCTGTTTTTT	CASTWEGRVAGELFF
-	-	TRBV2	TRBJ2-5	TGTGCCAGCAGTGACCGCTACTACCAAGAGACCCAGTACTTC	CASSDRYYQETQYF
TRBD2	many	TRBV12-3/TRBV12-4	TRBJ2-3	TGTGCCAGCAGTATGGGACTAGGGAGAACTAGCACAGATACGCAGTATTTT	CASSMGLGRTSTDTQYF
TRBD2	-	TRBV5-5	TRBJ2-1	TGTGCCAGTCAATTGCAGCGGGAAACCTACAATGAGCAGTTCTTC	CASQLQRETYNEQFF